This T cell receptor (beta chain) was recovered during a study of shared clonotypes between healthy human individuals. Findings and limits, study-wide: The naive CD4 repertoires of several donors were compared, and roughly 5.1% of clonotypes were shared. Despite large depth, sorted-subset datasets appeared incompletely sequenced.

A remark on this clone: Its antigen is unidentified. This CDR3 is also generated by other DNA sequences in the sample.

CD45RO-negative, CCR7-positively selected cells formed the naive CD8 fraction, excluding terminally differentiated effector memory CD45RA+ cells. CDR1 and CDR2 (germline): SEHNR, FQNEAQ (reference sequence). Trimming removed 3 bases at V and 0 bases at J, with 9 bases between. This CDR3 has 14 residues. At a deep level, the assay was run. Produced via immunoSEQ multiplex PCR; TCRdb's table is partial and in-frame only. The table has about 2.2 million clones, 85% to 95% seen once. The source material was naive CD8+ T cells from PBMCs. The chain links TRBV7-9 to TRBJ2-7, with D possibly being TRBD1 or TRBD2 (5 bases each). This clonotype was obtained from a man between 18 and 35 years old in good health. Some clones in this sample may be carry-over from other donors' samples. In DNA form, the CDR3 reads TGTGCCAGCAGCTTGGGACGGACCTCCTACGAGCAGTACTTC. Translation: CASSLGRTSYEQYF.